The 26 T cell receptor beta chains given below trace back to one sample, sequenced in a study of CXCR3-negative and CXCR3-positive naive CD8 T cells. The method, 5' RACE with UMI labels, was used to prepare the TRB cDNA libraries. TCRdb processed the 5' RACE reads again and assigns one entry to each CDR3 protein, with no DNA. Its table records 100,000 to 150,000 distinct CDR3 sequences. Sample: naive CXCR3- CD8+ T cells from blood. Subset reported: CD45RO-CCR7+CD27+CD95- naive CD8+ T cells lacking CXCR3 (TNR3-). Source of these receptors: a human donor in good health. Some clones in this sample may be carry-over from other donors' samples.

The chain uses TRBV7-9 and TRBJ2-1; TCRdb proposes TRBD2, but this gene call is untestable without DNA. Germline CDR1 SEHNR, CDR2 FQNEAQ (reference sequence). CDR3 size: 15 residues. The CDR3 sequence is CASSPAQAGSNEQFF.

This chain joins TRBV29-1 and TRBJ2-5; the D gene TCRdb calls, TRBD1, cannot be checked with no DNA. The germline CDR1 and CDR2 sequences are SQVTM and ANQGSEA. The CDR3 length is 15 residues. CDR3 in amino acids: CSVEGGLQGWVTQYF.

V gene TRBV5-1 combines with J gene TRBJ1-1; the TCRdb D gene call, TRBD1, has no DNA to confirm it. Germline loops: CDR1 SGHRS, CDR2 YFSETQ. This CDR3 is 16 amino acids long. CDR3 sequence: CASSLGYRNTDTEAFF. The whole variable domain, remainder taken from reference TRBV5-1 and TRBJ1-1, is KAGVTQTPRYLIKTRGQQVTLSCSPISGHRSVSWYQQTPGQGLQFLFEYFSETQRNKGNFPGRFSGRQFSNSRSEMNVSTLELGDSALYLCASSLGYRNTDTEAFFGQGTRLTVV.

The chain uses TRBV5-5 and TRBJ2-2; TCRdb's assignment of TRBD2 cannot be checked, as there is no DNA. The CDR3 is 18 residues long. Germline CDR1 reads SGHKS; CDR2 reads YYEKEE (reference sequence). The CDR3 sequence is CASSFAGLAGANTGELFF.

The chain links TRBV29-1 to TRBJ2-2; the TRBD1 assignment by TCRdb is unverifiable without DNA. CDR1 SQVTM and CDR2 ANQGSEA come from the germline V gene. The CDR3 has 15 amino acids. CDR3 in amino acids: CSVPGQGAVTGELFF.

V and J are TRBV20-1 and TRBJ2-7. This CDR3 has 14 amino acids. CDR1 is DFQATT and CDR2 is SNEGSKA in the germline V gene (reference sequence). This CDR3 is CSARDLRSSYEQYF.

This chain joins TRBV7-9 and TRBJ1-6; checking the TCRdb D call of TRBD1 is not possible without DNA. Germline lookup yields CDR1 SEHNR and CDR2 FQNEAQ (reference sequence). The CDR3 extends over 18 amino acids. CDR3 sequence reads: CASSSVMQGTLSNSPLHF.

The genes are TRBV5-1 and TRBJ2-5. Germline V gene sequence: CDR1 SGHRS, CDR2 YFSETQ. The CDR3 has 12 residues. The CDR3 is CASSLVEETQYF. The variable domain in full, completed from reference TRBV5-1 and TRBJ2-5, reads KAGVTQTPRYLIKTRGQQVTLSCSPISGHRSVSWYQQTPGQGLQFLFEYFSETQRNKGNFPGRFSGRQFSNSRSEMNVSTLELGDSALYLCASSLVEETQYFGPGTRLLVL.

The V gene is TRBV12-5, the J gene TRBJ2-7; TCRdb names TRBD2, which stays unverified in the absence of DNA. CDR1 and CDR2 from the germline V gene are LGHNT and FRNRAP. The CDR3 loop spans 17 amino acids. Here the CDR3 reads CASGLVQKREVPYEQYF.

The rearrangement uses TRBV7-9 and TRBJ2-1; the TCRdb D gene call, TRBD2, has no DNA to confirm it. The CDR3 has 15 amino acids. Per germline, CDR1 SEHNR and CDR2 FQNEAQ (reference sequence). The CDR3 loop reads CASSSPGLAGNEQFF.

The V gene is TRBV29-1, the J gene TRBJ2-1; TCRdb returns TRBD2, unconfirmable since there is no DNA. The CDR3 sequence is 16 residues long. Germline-derived CDR1 and CDR2 are SQVTM and ANQGSEA. The CDR3 sequence is CSVVGGRLSSYNEQFF.

The rearrangement uses TRBV30 and TRBJ1-3. Germline V CDR1 and CDR2: GTSNPN, SVGIG (reference sequence). The CDR3 totals 15 residues. CDR3 in amino acids: CAWSVQQIHGNTIYF.

The chain carries TRBV25-1 and TRBJ1-3. The CDR3 has 13 residues. CDR1 MGHDK and CDR2 SYGVNS come from the germline V gene. The CDR3 here is CASRTDSGNTIYF. The whole variable domain, remainder taken from reference TRBV25-1 and TRBJ1-3, is EADIYQTPRYLVIGTGKKITLECSQTMGHDKMYWYQQDPGMELHLIHYSYGVNSTEKGDLSSESTVSRIRTEHFPLTLESARPSHTSQYLCASRTDSGNTIYFGEGSWLTVV.

The chain uses TRBV19 and TRBJ2-3; TCRdb's D gene call, TRBD1, goes unchecked for lack of DNA. The CDR3 has 15 amino acids. Germline V CDR1 and CDR2: LNHDA, SQIVND (reference sequence). This CDR3 reads CASSISDRGADTQYF.

This chain uses TRBV29-1 with TRBJ2-5; the D call of TRBD1 rests on TCRdb alone, since no DNA is present to check it. Germline V gene data show CDR1 as SQVTM and CDR2 as ANQGSEA. The CDR3 has 13 amino acids. The CDR3 sequence is CSVEFWGPEAQYF.

The rearrangement joins TRBV6-5 to TRBJ2-1; the D gene TCRdb calls, TRBD2, cannot be checked with no DNA. Germline CDR1 and CDR2: MNHEY and SVGAGI. This CDR3 has 16 residues. The CDR3 sequence: CASSYESSGIGDEQFF.

The chain employs TRBV10-3 and TRBJ2-1; TCRdb's D gene call, TRBD2, goes unchecked for lack of DNA. This CDR3 contains 14 residues. Germline CDR1 ENHRY, CDR2 SYGVKD. The CDR3 is CAIMPSGANNEQFF.

The genes are TRBV20-1 and TRBJ1-3; the D call from TCRdb, TRBD1, cannot be confirmed without DNA. The germline CDR1 and CDR2 sequences are DFQATT and SNEGSKA (reference sequence). There are 11 residues in the CDR3. This CDR3 is CSTGVGNTIYF.

The CDR3 sequence is CASSLEGTGWYEQFF. This chain links TRBV27 with TRBJ2-1; the TCRdb D gene call, TRBD1, has no DNA to confirm it. The CDR3 contains 15 residues. Germline assignment: CDR1 MNHEY and CDR2 SMNVEV (reference sequence).

The chain joins TRBV5-1 to TRBJ1-1; absent DNA, TCRdb's TRBD1 call cannot be checked. Germline values: CDR1 SGHRS, CDR2 YFSETQ. The CDR3 is 14 amino acids. This CDR3 reads CASTNPVGGTEAFF. Variable domain in full (rest from reference TRBV5-1 and TRBJ1-1): KAGVTQTPRYLIKTRGQQVTLSCSPISGHRSVSWYQQTPGQGLQFLFEYFSETQRNKGNFPGRFSGRQFSNSRSEMNVSTLELGDSALYLCASTNPVGGTEAFFGQGTRLTVV.

The chain has TRBV7-9 and TRBJ1-5. The CDR3 loop spans 12 amino acids. Germline CDR1 reads SEHNR; CDR2 reads FQNEAQ (reference sequence). CDR3 region: CASSEYFGPQHF.

The J gene is TRBJ2-1, the V gene TRBV9. Germline CDR1 reads SGDLS; CDR2 reads YYNGEE. The CDR3 is made up of 14 amino acids. The CDR3 sequence: CASSVEAVYNEQFF.

The chain employs TRBV29-1 and TRBJ2-7; TCRdb designates TRBD1, a call that cannot be tested without DNA. The CDR3 length is 13 residues. From germline, CDR1 is SQVTM and CDR2 ANQGSEA. This CDR3 is CSAVTGGVYEQYF.

The V call is TRBV6-5, the J call TRBJ2-3; TCRdb picks TRBD1, but there is no DNA to check that call. The CDR3 length is 15 residues. CDR1 is MNHEY, CDR2 SVGAGI, per germline. The CDR3 here is CASSPGRGPTDTQYF.

The rearrangement links TRBV13 to TRBJ1-2; there is no DNA to check the TCRdb D call of TRBD1. CDR1 is PRHDT, CDR2 FYEKMQ, per germline (reference sequence). The CDR3 is 13 amino acids. The CDR3 sequence is CASIPPQDYGYTF.

The chain joins TRBV5-1 to TRBJ2-3; TCRdb's D call, TRBD2, is unchecked because there is no DNA. The CDR3 sequence is 15 residues long. The germline V gene encodes CDR1 SGHRS and CDR2 YFSETQ. The CDR3 protein is CASSFSGSQADTQYF.